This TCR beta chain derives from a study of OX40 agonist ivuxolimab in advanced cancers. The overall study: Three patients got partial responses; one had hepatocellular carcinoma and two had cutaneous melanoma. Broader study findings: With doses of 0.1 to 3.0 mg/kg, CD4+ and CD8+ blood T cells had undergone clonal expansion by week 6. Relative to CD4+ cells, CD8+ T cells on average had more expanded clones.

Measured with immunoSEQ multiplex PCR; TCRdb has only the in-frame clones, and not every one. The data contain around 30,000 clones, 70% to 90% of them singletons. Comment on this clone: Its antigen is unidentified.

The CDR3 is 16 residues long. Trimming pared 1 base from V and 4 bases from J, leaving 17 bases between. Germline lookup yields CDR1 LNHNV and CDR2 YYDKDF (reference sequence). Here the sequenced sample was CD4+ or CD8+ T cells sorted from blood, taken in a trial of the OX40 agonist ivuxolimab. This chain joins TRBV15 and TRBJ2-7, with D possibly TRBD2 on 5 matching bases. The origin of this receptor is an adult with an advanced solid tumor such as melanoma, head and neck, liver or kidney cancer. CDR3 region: CATSRADRGSWYEQYF. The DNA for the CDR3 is TGTGCCACCAGCAGAGCTGATCGTGGGAGTTGGTACGAGCAGTACTTC.